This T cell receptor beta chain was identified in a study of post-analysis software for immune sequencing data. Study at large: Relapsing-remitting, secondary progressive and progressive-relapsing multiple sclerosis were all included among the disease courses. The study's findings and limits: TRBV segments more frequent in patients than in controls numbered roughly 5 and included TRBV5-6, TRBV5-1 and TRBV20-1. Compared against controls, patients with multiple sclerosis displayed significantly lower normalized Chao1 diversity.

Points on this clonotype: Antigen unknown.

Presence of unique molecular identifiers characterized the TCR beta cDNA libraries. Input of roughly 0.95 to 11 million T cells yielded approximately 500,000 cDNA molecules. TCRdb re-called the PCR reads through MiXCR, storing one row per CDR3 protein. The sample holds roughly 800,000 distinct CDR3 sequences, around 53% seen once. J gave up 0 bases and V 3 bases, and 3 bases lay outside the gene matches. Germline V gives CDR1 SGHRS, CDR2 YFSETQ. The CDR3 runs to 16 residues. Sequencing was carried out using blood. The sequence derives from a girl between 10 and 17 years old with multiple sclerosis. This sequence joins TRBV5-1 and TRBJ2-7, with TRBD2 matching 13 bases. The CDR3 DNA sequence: TGCGCCAGCAGCTCGGGACTAGCGGGAAGCTCCTACGAGCAGTACTTC. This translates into CASSSGLAGSSYEQYF.